The T cell receptor (beta chain) described here comes from a study of beta chain features in type 1 diabetes. Sequencing targeted expressed TCRB transcripts, as all isolated RNA had been reverse transcribed. This table comes from immunoSEQ multiplex PCR, and its TCRdb copy is limited to in-frame clones, with some not included. The sample lists around 180,000 clones; about 13% were seen once. This CDR3 is 14 amino acids long. V lost 4 bases to trimming and J lost 3 bases; unmatched junction nucleotides: 3. Germline values: CDR1 SQVTM, CDR2 ANQGSEA. The sample holds a few counts of this clone. This sequence joins TRBV29-1 and TRBJ1-4, with 9 bases that match TRBD1. The TCR comes from a woman aged 18-29 years in good health. What was sequenced was central memory CD4+ T cells from blood. CDR3 loop: CSVGGQGSNEKLFF. DNA of the CDR3: TGCAGCGTTGGGGGACAGGGTTCTAATGAAAAACTGTTTTTT.